This is a list of T cell receptor beta chains from one sample in a study of glioma-infiltrating T cells. In TCRdb, the multiplex PCR reads were re-called with MiXCR into one record per CDR3 protein. Of some 99,000 distinct CDR3 sequences listed, under 30% are singletons. Sequenced material: glioma tissue, nonneoplastic brain tissue, or PBMCs (not recorded which). These receptors originate from a human donor with low-grade glioma or glioblastoma, undergoing nonglioma brain surgery, or in good health (not recorded which). Each CDR3 is given with its conserved first and last residue. D genes are given only for firm matches. Expanded clones get a size class; other rows say once, few or many, or leave the size out.

len	j_gene	d_gene	abundance	v_gene	CDR3nt	CDR3aa
16	TRBJ2-1	-	many	TRBV27	TGTGCCAGCAGTTTATGGTCGGGGGGCCTCTACAATGAGCAGTTCTTC	CASSLWSGGLYNEQFF
15	TRBJ1-1	-	many	TRBV7-3	TGTGCCAGCAGCTCCTCTGGTGCTGCGAACACTGAAGCTTTCTTT	CASSSSGAANTEAFF
15	TRBJ1-1	-	-	TRBV7-2	TGTGCCAGCAGCTTTACGGGGGCGACGAACACTGAAGCTTTCTTT	CASSFTGATNTEAFF
14	TRBJ2-1	-	many	TRBV6-1	TGTGCCGCCAACCCCCTGGGGGCAGGGAATGAGCAGTTCTTC	CAANPLGAGNEQFF
14	TRBJ2-7	TRBD2	-	TRBV20-1	TGCAGTGCTAAGGGACTAGCGAGGGCCCACGAGCAGTACTTC	CSAKGLARAHEQYF
16	TRBJ2-1	TRBD2	-	TRBV2	TGTGCCAGTTCCCTACTAGCGGGGGCAGTCTACAATGAGCAGTTCTTC	CASSLLAGAVYNEQFF
12	TRBJ2-7	-	many	TRBV29-1	TGCAGCGTGCGACTGAGCTCCTACGAGCAGTACTTC	CSVRLSSYEQYF
13	TRBJ1-5	TRBD1	many	TRBV2	TGTGCCAGCAGGGACAGGACGAATCAGCCCCAGCATTTT	CASRDRTNQPQHF
14	TRBJ2-5	TRBD2	many	TRBV11-1	TGTGCCACCTCGAGCGGGATTACAGAAGAGACCCAGTACTTC	CATSSGITEETQYF
15	TRBJ1-5	-	many	TRBV28	TGTGCCAGCAGTTTATACACCAGAGGGACCCAGCCCCAGCATTTT	CASSLYTRGTQPQHF
14	TRBJ2-3	TRBD2	many	TRBV29-1	TGCAGCGTTGTCGCGGGGGAAAGCACAGATACGCAGTATTTT	CSVVAGESTDTQYF
17	TRBJ2-1	TRBD2	many	TRBV4-1	TGCGCCAGCAGCCACTCTGCTGAGCGGGAGATGGGGAGTGAGCAGTTCTTC	CASSHSAEREMGSEQFF
15	TRBJ1-1	-	many	TRBV3-1	TGTGCCAGCACCTTGGGACACCGTGGGGACACTGAAGCTTTCTTT	CASTLGHRGDTEAFF
17	TRBJ1-5	-	many	TRBV12-3/TRBV12-4	TGTGCCAGCAGTATCAGGGACCCAAATCCTAGCAATCAGCCCCAGCATTTT	CASSIRDPNPSNQPQHF
13	TRBJ2-7	-	many	TRBV4-2	TGTGCCAGCAGCCAAGATCTGGGCTACGAACAGTACTTC	CASSQDLGYEQYF